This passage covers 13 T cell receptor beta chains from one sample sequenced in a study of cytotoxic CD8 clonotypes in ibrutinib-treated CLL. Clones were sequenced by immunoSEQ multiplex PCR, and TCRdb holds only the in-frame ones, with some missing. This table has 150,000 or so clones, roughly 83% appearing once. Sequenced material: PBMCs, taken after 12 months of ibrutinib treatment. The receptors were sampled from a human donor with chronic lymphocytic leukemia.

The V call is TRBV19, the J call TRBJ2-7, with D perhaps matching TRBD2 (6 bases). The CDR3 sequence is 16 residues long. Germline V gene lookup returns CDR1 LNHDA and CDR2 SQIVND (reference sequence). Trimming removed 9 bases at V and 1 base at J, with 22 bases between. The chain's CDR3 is CASQRVGGRTSYEQYF. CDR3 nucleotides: TGTGCCAGCCAACGGGTTGGAGGGAGGACGTCCTACGAGCAGTACTTC. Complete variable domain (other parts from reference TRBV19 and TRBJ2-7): DGGITQSPKYLFRKEGQNVTLSCEQNLNHDAMYWYRQDPGQGLRLIYYSQIVNDFQKGDIAEGYSVSREKKESFPLTVTSAQKNPTAFYLCASQRVGGRTSYEQYFGPGTRLTVT.

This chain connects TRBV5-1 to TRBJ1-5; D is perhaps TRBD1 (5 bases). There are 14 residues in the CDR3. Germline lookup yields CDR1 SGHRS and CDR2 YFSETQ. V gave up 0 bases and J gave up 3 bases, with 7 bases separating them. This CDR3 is CASSLGQFNQPQHF. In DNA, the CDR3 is TGCGCCAGCAGCTTGGGACAGTTCAATCAGCCCCAGCATTTT.

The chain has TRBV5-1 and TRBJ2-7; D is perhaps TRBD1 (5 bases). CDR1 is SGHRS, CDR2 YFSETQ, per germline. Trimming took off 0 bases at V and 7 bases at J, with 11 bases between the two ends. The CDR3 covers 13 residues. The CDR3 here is CASSLAQGGEQYF. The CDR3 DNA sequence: TGCGCCAGCAGCTTGGCTCAGGGTGGTGAGCAGTACTTC. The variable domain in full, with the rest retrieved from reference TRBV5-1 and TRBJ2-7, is KAGVTQTPRYLIKTRGQQVTLSCSPISGHRSVSWYQQTPGQGLQFLFEYFSETQRNKGNFPGRFSGRQFSNSRSEMNVSTLELGDSALYLCASSLAQGGEQYFGPGTRLTVT.

The CDR3: CASSNRDGGSEQYF. For the CDR3, the DNA is TGTGCCAGCAGTAACCGGGACGGAGGGTCCGAGCAGTACTTC. The chain recombines TRBV2 with TRBJ2-7; maybe TRBD2 (6 bases). This CDR3 region has 14 residues. The germline CDR1 and CDR2 sequences are SNHLY and FYNNEI. V was pared by 5 bases and J by 6 bases, with 17 bases between. The full variable domain, in which reference TRBV2 and TRBJ2-7 provide the parts outside the CDR3, is EPEVTQTPSHQVTQMGQEVILRCVPISNHLYFYWYRQILGQKVEFLVSFYNNEISEKSEIFDDQFSVERPDGSNFTLKIRSTKLEDSAMYFCASSNRDGGSEQYFGPGTRLTVT.

CDR3 sequence: CASSLSGMNTEAFF. The CDR3 nucleotides read TGCGCCAGCAGCCTAAGTGGGATGAACACTGAAGCTTTCTTT. The chain has TRBV5-1 and TRBJ1-1; D unresolved. V was shortened by 4 bases and J by 0 bases, with 10 bases between the two germline ends. Germline CDR1 reads SGHRS; CDR2 reads YFSETQ. The length of the CDR3 is 14 residues.

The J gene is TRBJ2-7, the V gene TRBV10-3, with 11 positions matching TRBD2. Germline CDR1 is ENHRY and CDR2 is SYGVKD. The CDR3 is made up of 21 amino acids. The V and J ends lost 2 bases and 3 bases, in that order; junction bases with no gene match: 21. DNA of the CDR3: TGTGCCATCAGTGAGCCGAAATGGATTCCGGGACTAGCGGAGACCCACTACGAGCAGTACTTC. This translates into CAISEPKWIPGLAETHYEQYF.

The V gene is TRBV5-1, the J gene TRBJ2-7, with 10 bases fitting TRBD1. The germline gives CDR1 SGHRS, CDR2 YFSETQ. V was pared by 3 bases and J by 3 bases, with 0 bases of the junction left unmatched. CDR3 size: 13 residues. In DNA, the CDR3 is TGCGCCAGCAGCTGGACAGGGGGCTACGAGCAGTACTTC. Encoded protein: CASSWTGGYEQYF.

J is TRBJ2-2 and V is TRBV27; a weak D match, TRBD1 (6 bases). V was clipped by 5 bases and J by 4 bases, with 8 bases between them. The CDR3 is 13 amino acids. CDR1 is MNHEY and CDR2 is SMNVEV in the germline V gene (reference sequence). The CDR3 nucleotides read TGTGCCAGCAGTGGGGGCGCCACCGGGGAGCTGTTTTTT. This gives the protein CASSGGATGELFF.

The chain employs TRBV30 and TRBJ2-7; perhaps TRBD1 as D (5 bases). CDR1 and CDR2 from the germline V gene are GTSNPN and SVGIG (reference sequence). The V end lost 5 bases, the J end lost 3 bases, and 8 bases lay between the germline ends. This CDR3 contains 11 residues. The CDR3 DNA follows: TGTGCCTGGGCGACAGTCTACGAGCAGTACTTC. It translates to CAWATVYEQYF.

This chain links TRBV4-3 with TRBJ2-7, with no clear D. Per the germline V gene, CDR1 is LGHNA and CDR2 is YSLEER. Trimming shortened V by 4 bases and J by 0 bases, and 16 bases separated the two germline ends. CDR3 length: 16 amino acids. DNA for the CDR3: TGCGCCAGCAGCCCCCAAAGCCAGGAGAGCTCCTACGAGCAGTACTTC. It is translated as CASSPQSQESSYEQYF.

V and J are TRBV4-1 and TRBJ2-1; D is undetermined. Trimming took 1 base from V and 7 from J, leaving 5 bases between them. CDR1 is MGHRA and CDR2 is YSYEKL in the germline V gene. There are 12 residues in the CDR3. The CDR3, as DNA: TGCGCCAGCAGCCAAGTAATGAATGAGCAGTTCTTC. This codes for CASSQVMNEQFF.

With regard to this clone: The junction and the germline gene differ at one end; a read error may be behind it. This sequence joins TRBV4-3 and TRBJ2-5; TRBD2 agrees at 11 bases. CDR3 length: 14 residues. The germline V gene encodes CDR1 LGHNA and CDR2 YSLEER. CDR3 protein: CASSPGLAESYKHF. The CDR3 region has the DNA TGCGCCAGCAGCCCGGGACTAGCGGAAAGTTATAAGCACTTC.

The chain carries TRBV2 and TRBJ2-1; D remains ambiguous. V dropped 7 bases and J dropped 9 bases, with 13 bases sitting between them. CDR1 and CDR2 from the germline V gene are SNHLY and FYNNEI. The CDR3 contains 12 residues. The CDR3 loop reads CASIPGRGEQFF. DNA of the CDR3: TGTGCCAGCATCCCCGGTCGCGGTGAGCAGTTCTTC.